The clone carrying this TCR beta chain was counted at least ten times. V lost 2 bases to trimming and J lost 1 base; unmatched junction nucleotides: 1. Per the germline V gene, CDR1 is LGHNA and CDR2 is YSLEER. The CDR3 is 15 amino acids. This sample is part of a study of HIV-infected patients and healthy controls. Each CDR3 protein is one row after TCRdb ran MiXCR on the 5' RACE reads. Of more than 15,000 distinct CDR3 sequences listed, roughly 20% are singletons. The receptor's source is a human donor in good health. This chain connects TRBV4-3 to TRBJ1-1; 10 nucleotides match TRBD1. Source material: CD8+ T cells from blood. CDR3 loop: CASSQRQGANTEAFF. For the CDR3, the DNA is TGCGCCAGCAGCCAACGACAGGGGGCGAACACTGAAGCTTTCTTT.